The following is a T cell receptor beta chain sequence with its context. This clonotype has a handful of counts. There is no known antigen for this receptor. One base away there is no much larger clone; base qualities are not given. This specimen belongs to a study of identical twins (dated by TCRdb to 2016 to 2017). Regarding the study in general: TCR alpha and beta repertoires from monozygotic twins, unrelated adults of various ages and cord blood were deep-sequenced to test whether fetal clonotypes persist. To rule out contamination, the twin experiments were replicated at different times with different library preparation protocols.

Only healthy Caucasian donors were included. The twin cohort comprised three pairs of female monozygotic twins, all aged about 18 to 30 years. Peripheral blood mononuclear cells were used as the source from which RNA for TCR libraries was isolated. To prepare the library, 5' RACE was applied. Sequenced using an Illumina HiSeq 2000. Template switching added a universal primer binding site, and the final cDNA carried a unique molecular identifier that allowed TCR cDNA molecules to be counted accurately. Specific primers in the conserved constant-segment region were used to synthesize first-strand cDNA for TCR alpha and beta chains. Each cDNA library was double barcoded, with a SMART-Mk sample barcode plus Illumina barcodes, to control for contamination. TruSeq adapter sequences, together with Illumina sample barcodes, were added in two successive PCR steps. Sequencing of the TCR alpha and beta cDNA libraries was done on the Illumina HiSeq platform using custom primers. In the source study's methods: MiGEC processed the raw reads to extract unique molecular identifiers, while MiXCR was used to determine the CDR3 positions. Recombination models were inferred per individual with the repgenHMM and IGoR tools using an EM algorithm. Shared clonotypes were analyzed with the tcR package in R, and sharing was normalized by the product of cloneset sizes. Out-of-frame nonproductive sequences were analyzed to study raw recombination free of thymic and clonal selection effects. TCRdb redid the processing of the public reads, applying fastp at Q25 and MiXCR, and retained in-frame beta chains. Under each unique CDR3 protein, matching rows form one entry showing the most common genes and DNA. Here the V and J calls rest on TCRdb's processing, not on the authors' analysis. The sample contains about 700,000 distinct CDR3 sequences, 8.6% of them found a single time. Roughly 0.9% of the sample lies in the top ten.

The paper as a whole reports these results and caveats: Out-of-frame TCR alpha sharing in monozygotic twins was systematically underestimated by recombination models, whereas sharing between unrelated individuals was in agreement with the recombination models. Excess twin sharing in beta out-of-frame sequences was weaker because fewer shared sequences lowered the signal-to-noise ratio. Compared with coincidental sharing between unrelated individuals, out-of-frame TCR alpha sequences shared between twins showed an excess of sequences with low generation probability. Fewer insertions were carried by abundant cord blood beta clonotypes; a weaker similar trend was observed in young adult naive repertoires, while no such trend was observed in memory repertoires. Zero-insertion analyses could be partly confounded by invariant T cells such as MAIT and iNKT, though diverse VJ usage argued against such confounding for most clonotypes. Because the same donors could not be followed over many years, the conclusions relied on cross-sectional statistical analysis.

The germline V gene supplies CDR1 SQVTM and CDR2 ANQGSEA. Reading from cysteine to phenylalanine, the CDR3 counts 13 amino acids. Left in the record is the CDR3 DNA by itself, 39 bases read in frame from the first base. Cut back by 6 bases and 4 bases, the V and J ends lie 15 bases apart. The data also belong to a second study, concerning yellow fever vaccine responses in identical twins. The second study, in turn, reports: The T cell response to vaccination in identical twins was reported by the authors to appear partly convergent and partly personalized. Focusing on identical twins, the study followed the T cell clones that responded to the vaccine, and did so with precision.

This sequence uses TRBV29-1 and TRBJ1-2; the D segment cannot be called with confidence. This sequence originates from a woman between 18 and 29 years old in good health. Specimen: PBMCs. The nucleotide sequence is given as TGCAGCGTGGTTGAGTCACTAGCCTATGGCTACACCTTC. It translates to CSVVESLAYGYTF.